This TCR beta chain is drawn from a study of CD8+CD57+ T cells in acquired aplastic anemia. General study results and limits: Significance was not reached for CD8+ Simpson's diversity between patients and controls. Patients and controls shared some 30 CD8+ CDR3 sequences, highly expressed in patients.

This CDR3 region has 12 residues. Germline lookup yields CDR1 SNHLY and CDR2 FYNNEI. Details on this clonotype: Its antigen is not known. With a much larger clone just one base away, this may be a read error.

Patients chosen for sequencing had shown CD8+CD57+ cell expansion by flow cytometry. The use of genomic DNA as template underpinned the TCR beta VDJ and CDR3 profiling. TCRdb itself ran the reads through MiXCR, one entry per CDR3 protein. The sample shows 160,000 or so distinct CDR3 sequences, around half of them seen only once. Sequencing was carried out using sorted CD4+, CD8+, or CD8+CD57+ T cells (not recorded which) from PBMCs. The clonotype originates from a human donor with aplastic anemia. The V call is TRBV2, the J call TRBJ2-5, with D uncertain. CDR3 sequence: CASGLVQGTQYF. The CDR3 coding sequence is TGTGCTAGTGGTTTGGTACAAGGGACCCAGTACTTC.